Sequencing of this TCR beta chain was carried out in a study of beta chain features in type 1 diabetes. About this clone: Its antigen is still unknown.

Roughly 110 mL of blood, on average, came from one heparinised draw per donor. Sequenced material consisted of expressed TCRB transcripts (all of the isolated RNA was reverse transcribed). Libraries were prepared by immunoSEQ multiplex PCR; TCRdb keeps only in-frame clonotypes and omits some of them. The table shows roughly 330,000 clones, with roughly 12% occurring only once. General study findings and limits: Researchers report that Type 1 diabetes patients had moderately but significantly shorter TCRB CDR3s across all four CD4+ subsets. Any PCR bias toward short templates would affect both groups alike. When cDNA is sequenced, cells with high TCR expression could be over-represented.

Sequenced sample: naive CD4+ T cells from blood. This clonotype was obtained from a woman between 18 and 29 years old with type 1 diabetes.

CDR3 in amino acids: CASSLAPDWRDTQYF. CDR3 coding DNA: TGTGCCAGCAGCTTGGCTCCCGACTGGAGAGATACGCAGTATTTT. The J gene is TRBJ2-3, the V gene TRBV7-9; D is unresolved. Germline assignment: CDR1 SEHNR and CDR2 FQNEAQ (reference sequence). V was cut by 3 bases and J by 5 bases, with 15 bases left in between. The CDR3 covers 15 residues.